The 29 T cell receptor beta chains in this list originate from one sample, sequenced in a study of shared T cell receptors in the human thymus. Data came from immunoSEQ multiplex PCR; TCRdb stores just in-frame clones and leaves some out. The sample contains 500,000 to 750,000 clones, approximately 87% of which appear only once. This same sample was also taken into another study, of human thymus T cells.

Sequenced sample: thymocytes. All receptors come from a boy under two years old with a congenital heart defect.

This clone appeared a single time. V usage is TRBV15 and J usage is TRBJ1-2; 8 bases match TRBD1. This CDR3 spans 13 amino acids. V trimming: 7 bases; J trimming: 2 bases; junction bases outside the gene matches: 3. Germline CDR1 reads LNHNV; CDR2 reads YYDKDF (reference sequence). The CDR3: CATTTGENYGYTF. CDR3 DNA: TGTGCCACCACGACAGGGGAGAACTATGGCTACACCTTC.

This chain connects TRBV27 to TRBJ2-4; 9 nucleotides agree with TRBD1. V was clipped by 7 bases and J by 3 bases; unmatched bases: 10. CDR1 and CDR2 from the germline V gene are MNHEY and SMNVEV (reference sequence). CDR3 length: 16 amino acids. DNA for the CDR3: TGTGCCAGCAAATTCACAGGGGGCCACGGCAAAAACATTCAGTACTTC. This translates into CASKFTGGHGKNIQYF.

This clone came up a few times. This chain uses TRBV27 with TRBJ2-1, with D possibly TRBD1 on 6 matching bases. Germline V gene sequence: CDR1 MNHEY, CDR2 SMNVEV (reference sequence). V shed 5 bases and J shed 0 bases, with 26 bases lying between them. The CDR3 extends over 20 amino acids. CDR3 sequence: CASSARLSTRGPSSYNEQFF. CDR3 coding DNA: TGTGCCAGCAGTGCCCGGCTTTCAACCAGGGGACCCTCCTCCTACAATGAGCAGTTCTTC.

DNA for the CDR3: TGTGCCAGCAGGGGCGGGGAGGGGACTGAAGCTTTCTTT. Encoded protein: CASRGGEGTEAFF. The rearrangement uses TRBV11-3 and TRBJ1-1, with a weak D call TRBD1 (5 bases). V was clipped by 6 bases and J by 5 bases, with 13 bases between them. From germline, CDR1 is SGHNT and CDR2 YENEEA. The CDR3 sequence is 13 residues long.

V usage is TRBV7-2 and J usage is TRBJ1-4; 9 nucleotides match TRBD1. The CDR3 loop spans 14 amino acids. J lost 10 bases, V lost 5 bases, and 8 bases had no gene match. The V gene's germline CDR1 is SGHTA and CDR2 FQGNSA. CDR3 protein: CASSRGQGSRKLFF. CDR3 in DNA: TGTGCCAGCAGCCGGGGACAGGGTTCGAGAAAACTGTTTTTT.

CDR3 in DNA: TGCGCCAGCAGCCAAACCTCAGGGGACCTCTCCTACGAGCAGTACTTC. This sequence encodes CASSQTSGDLSYEQYF. The rearrangement links TRBV4-1 to TRBJ2-7, with TRBD1 as a possible D gene (6 bases). This CDR3 has 16 amino acids. The germline V gene encodes CDR1 MGHRA and CDR2 YSYEKL. V lost 2 bases and J lost 0, with 14 bases in between.

CDR3 sequence reads: CASSLQGRQPQHF. The DNA for the CDR3 is TGTGCCAGCAGCCTACAGGGTCGTCAGCCCCAGCATTTT. The rearrangement links TRBV27 to TRBJ1-5; D is perhaps TRBD1 (6 bases). The ends were cut back, 6 bases at V and 6 bases at J, with 12 bases in the middle. Germline CDR1 MNHEY, CDR2 SMNVEV (reference sequence). The CDR3 extends over 13 amino acids.

The rearrangement joins TRBV7-2 to TRBJ2-7, with 11 nucleotides matching TRBD1. The CDR3 contains 15 residues. Germline trimming cut 2 bases from V and 4 bases from J; bases unmatched to any gene: 4. From germline, CDR1 is SGHTA and CDR2 FQGNSA. This CDR3 reads CASSLWTGGIYEQYF. As DNA, the CDR3 is TGTGCCAGCAGCTTATGGACAGGGGGCATATACGAGCAGTACTTC.

About this clone itself: The junction differs from germline at one of its ends, possibly a read error. The genes are TRBV4-2 and TRBJ1-2; TRBD1 matches 7 bases. This CDR3 spans 14 amino acids. Germline V lookup: CDR1 LGHNA, CDR2 YNFKEQ. CDR3 DNA sequence: TGTGCCAGCAGCCAAGACATAGGGACAGCAACGTTCCCCTTC. Its protein is CASSQDIGTATFPF.

This chain joins TRBV2 and TRBJ2-7; the D gene is possibly TRBD2 (5 bases). The CDR3 sequence is 16 residues long. V lost 0 bases, J lost 2 bases, and 14 bases lay in between. In germline, CDR1 is SNHLY, CDR2 FYNNEI. The CDR3 region has the DNA TGTGCCAGCAGTGAAGCTCTCGCTAGCTTCCCCTACGAGCAGTACTTC. Its translation: CASSEALASFPYEQYF.

The V gene is TRBV7-2, the J gene TRBJ2-4; 8 bases match TRBD1. Germline V gives CDR1 SGHTA, CDR2 FQGNSA. With V trimmed by 5 bases and J by 0 bases, 9 bases remained unmatched. The CDR3 is 17 residues long. This CDR3 reads CASSPDRGRLAKNIQYF. The DNA for the CDR3 is TGTGCCAGCAGCCCCGACAGGGGAAGGCTAGCCAAAAACATTCAGTACTTC.

Regarding this clone: Different DNA sequences within this sample yield the same CDR3. The gene calls are TRBV28 and TRBJ2-5; tentatively, D is TRBD1 (6 bases). V lost 6 bases to trimming and J lost 5 bases, with 10 bases between them. This CDR3 comprises 12 residues. In germline, CDR1 is MDHEN, CDR2 SYDVKM. The DNA for the CDR3 is TGTGCCAGCAGCCTGCAGGGGGAGACCCAGTACTTC. Translation gives CASSLQGETQYF.

This clone appeared once. The chain combines TRBV15 with TRBJ2-1; 7 bases align to TRBD2. V gave up 3 bases and J gave up 3 bases; unmatched junction bases: 2. The CDR3 is made up of 14 amino acids. Germline CDR1 reads LNHNV; CDR2 reads YYDKDF (reference sequence). DNA of the CDR3: TGTGCCACCAGCAGCGGGGAGGGCTACAATGAGCAGTTCTTC. Translation gives CATSSGEGYNEQFF.

The CDR3, as DNA: TGTGCCAGCAGCTTTACGGGAGGGATGGACAATGAGCAGTTCTTC. It is translated as CASSFTGGMDNEQFF. The rearrangement joins TRBV7-8 to TRBJ2-1, with 8 bases aligning to TRBD2. The CDR3 loop spans 15 amino acids. Germline CDR1 is SGHVS and CDR2 is FQNEAQ. V shed 3 bases, J shed 5 bases, and the junction held 6 bases outside the gene matches.

This chain connects TRBV19 to TRBJ2-3; 10 nucleotides agree with TRBD2. V lost 3 bases to trimming and J lost 0 bases; unmatched junction nucleotides: 6. The CDR3 sequence is 17 residues long. From germline, CDR1 is LNHDA and CDR2 SQIVND (reference sequence). DNA for the CDR3: TGTGCCAGTAGTATGAAGCGGGAGGGCCCGAGCACAGATACGCAGTATTTT. Its translation: CASSMKREGPSTDTQYF. The entire variable domain, with the rest obtained from reference TRBV19 and TRBJ2-3, is as follows: DGGITQSPKYLFRKEGQNVTLSCEQNLNHDAMYWYRQDPGQGLRLIYYSQIVNDFQKGDIAEGYSVSREKKESFPLTVTSAQKNPTAFYLCASSMKREGPSTDTQYFGPGTRLTVL.

V gene TRBV5-8 combines with J gene TRBJ1-2; no clear D. CDR3 length equals 15 residues. Germline loops: CDR1 SGHTS, CDR2 YDEGEE. Trimming took off 4 bases at V and 8 bases at J, with 21 bases between the two ends. The CDR3: CASSRAGSSTGGYTF. The CDR3 DNA sequence: TGTGCCAGCAGCCGCGCCGGGTCTTCCACGGGAGGCTACACCTTC.

This rearrangement joins TRBV4-3 to TRBJ2-7, with 12 bases fitting TRBD2. The CDR3 consists of 15 residues. The V gene end was trimmed by 2 bases and the J gene end by 6 bases; junction bases not matched to a gene: 5. Germline V gene sequence: CDR1 LGHNA, CDR2 YSLEER. CDR3 nucleotides: TGCGCCAGCAGCCAAAGACTAGCGGGAGACTTCGAGCAGTACTTC. Amino acids: CASSQRLAGDFEQYF.

The genes are TRBV7-2 and TRBJ2-5; TRBD2 might be the D (5 bases). Trimming removed 5 bases from V and 9 bases from J, with 22 bases in between. There are 15 residues in the CDR3. CDR1 is SGHTA and CDR2 is FQGNSA in the germline V gene. The CDR3 reads CASSKPGTLGRAQYF. The CDR3 DNA follows: TGTGCCAGCAGCAAACCGGGAACCCTAGGGCGGGCCCAGTACTTC.

V gene TRBV4-1 combines with J gene TRBJ2-5, with 10 bases aligning to TRBD2. With 0 bases clipped from V and 1 base from J, the junction kept 5 bases outside the gene matches. CDR1 is MGHRA and CDR2 is YSYEKL in the germline V gene. The CDR3 loop spans 17 amino acids. In DNA, the CDR3 is TGCGCCAGCAGCCAAGATCAACTAGCGGGGATCCAAGAGACCCAGTACTTC. Amino acids: CASSQDQLAGIQETQYF.

V usage is TRBV7-9 and J usage is TRBJ1-2; D is perhaps TRBD1 (6 bases). The CDR3 is 16 residues long. Trimming took off 6 bases at V and 2 bases at J, with 19 bases between the two ends. The germline V gene has CDR1 SEHNR and CDR2 FQNEAQ (reference sequence). CDR3 nucleotides: TGTGCCAGCAGACCCCCCCGGGCAGGGGAGAACTATGGCTACACCTTC. As protein: CASRPPRAGENYGYTF.

The rearrangement joins TRBV30 to TRBJ1-5, with 10 bases lining up with TRBD1. V shed 1 base, J shed 5 bases, and the junction held 8 bases outside the gene matches. This CDR3 spans 16 amino acids. In germline, CDR1 is GTSNPN, CDR2 SVGIG (reference sequence). The CDR3 nucleotides read TGTGCCTGGAGTGAGGGGGACAGGGGATGGGATCAGCCCCAGCATTTT. The encoded protein is CAWSEGDRGWDQPQHF.

The V and J genes are TRBV2 and TRBJ2-2, with 11 bases identical to TRBD1. The length of the CDR3 is 17 residues. The germline CDR1 and CDR2 sequences are SNHLY and FYNNEI. Losses at the gene ends were 4 bases for V and 2 bases for J; bases not matched to a gene: 6. CDR3 sequence reads: CASSALGQGGNTGELFF. In nucleotides, the CDR3 is TGTGCCAGCAGTGCCCTGGGACAGGGGGGTAACACCGGGGAGCTGTTTTTT.

The table lists this clone with a count of one. The CDR3 sequence is CAISESGRGENTEAFF. Written as DNA, the CDR3 is TGTGCCATCAGTGAGTCAGGGCGGGGGGAGAACACTGAAGCTTTCTTT. The chain recombines TRBV10-3 with TRBJ1-1; D possibly corresponds to TRBD1 (5 bases). The CDR3 consists of 16 residues. The germline gives CDR1 ENHRY, CDR2 SYGVKD. V lost 0 bases to trimming and J lost 1 base, with 12 bases between them.

The chain combines TRBV4-1 with TRBJ1-3, with unresolved D. The V gene lost 5 bases and the J gene lost 0 bases, with 11 bases spanning the gap. The CDR3 loop spans 15 amino acids. Germline values: CDR1 MGHRA, CDR2 YSYEKL. The CDR3 protein is CASSTRRSSGNTIYF. The CDR3 DNA reads TGCGCCAGCAGCACACGACGGAGCTCTGGAAACACCATATATTTT.

The V call is TRBV4-3, the J call TRBJ2-2; D ambiguous. Germline loops: CDR1 LGHNA, CDR2 YSLEER. The CDR3 contains 16 residues. The germline V and J ends were trimmed by 4 bases and 0 bases, with 12 bases remaining between them. CDR3 coding DNA: TGCGCCAGCAGCCTCCACAGTTCCTCGAACACCGGGGAGCTGTTTTTT. Its protein is CASSLHSSSNTGELFF.

The genes are TRBV30 and TRBJ2-1, with 8 bases identical to TRBD2. The trim removed 8 bases at V and 8 bases at J, leaving 17 bases unmatched. Germline lookup yields CDR1 GTSNPN and CDR2 SVGIG (reference sequence). CDR3 length: 15 amino acids. The CDR3 loop is CAALSTGGPPHEQFF. DNA of the CDR3: TGTGCCGCCCTCTCTACGGGAGGGCCCCCCCATGAGCAGTTCTTC.

Written as DNA, the CDR3 is TGCGCCAGCGCCCCCGTGGTCGGGCGGGCCTCGCCAGGCACCGGGGAGCTGTTTTTT. Translated: CASAPVVGRASPGTGELFF. The chain combines TRBV10-1 with TRBJ2-2; D is possibly TRBD2 (5 bases). Looked up from germline, CDR1 is WNHNN and CDR2 is SYGVQD (reference sequence). Deletions cut 8 bases from V and 4 bases from J, with 29 bases between. CDR3 length equals 19 residues.

The CDR3 DNA reads TGCGCCAGCAGCCCTGGGGACAGGGGGTATGAAGCTTTCTTT. Translating it yields CASSPGDRGYEAFF. V gene TRBV4-3 combines with J gene TRBJ1-1; 11 nucleotides match TRBD1. The CDR3 contains 14 residues. With V trimmed by 4 bases and J by 7 bases, 5 bases remained unmatched. The germline V gene encodes CDR1 LGHNA and CDR2 YSLEER.

This clone has more than one count but fewer than ten. The chain uses TRBV29-1 and TRBJ2-1, with TRBD2 matching 9 bases. Trimming took 2 bases from V and 3 from J; bases not matched to a gene: 8. The CDR3 is 16 amino acids. In germline, CDR1 is SQVTM, CDR2 ANQGSEA. CDR3 sequence (DNA): TGCAGCGTTGAAAGGTTAGCGGGAGATGGCTACAATGAGCAGTTCTTC. It yields the protein CSVERLAGDGYNEQFF.